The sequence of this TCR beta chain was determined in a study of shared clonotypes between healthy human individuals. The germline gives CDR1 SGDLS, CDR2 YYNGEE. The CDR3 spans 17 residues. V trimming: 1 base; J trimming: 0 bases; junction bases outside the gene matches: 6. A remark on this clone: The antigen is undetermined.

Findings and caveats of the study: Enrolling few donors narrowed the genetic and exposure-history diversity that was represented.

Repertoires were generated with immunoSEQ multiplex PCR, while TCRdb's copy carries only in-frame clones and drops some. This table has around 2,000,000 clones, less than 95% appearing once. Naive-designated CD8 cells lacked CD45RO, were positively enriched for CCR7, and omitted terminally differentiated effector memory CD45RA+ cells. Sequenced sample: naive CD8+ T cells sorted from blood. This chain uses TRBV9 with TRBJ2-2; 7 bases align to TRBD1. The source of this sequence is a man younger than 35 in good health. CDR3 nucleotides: TGTGCCAGCAGCGTATATAGGGGGCCTGCGAACACCGGGGAGCTGTTTTTT. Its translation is CASSVYRGPANTGELFF.